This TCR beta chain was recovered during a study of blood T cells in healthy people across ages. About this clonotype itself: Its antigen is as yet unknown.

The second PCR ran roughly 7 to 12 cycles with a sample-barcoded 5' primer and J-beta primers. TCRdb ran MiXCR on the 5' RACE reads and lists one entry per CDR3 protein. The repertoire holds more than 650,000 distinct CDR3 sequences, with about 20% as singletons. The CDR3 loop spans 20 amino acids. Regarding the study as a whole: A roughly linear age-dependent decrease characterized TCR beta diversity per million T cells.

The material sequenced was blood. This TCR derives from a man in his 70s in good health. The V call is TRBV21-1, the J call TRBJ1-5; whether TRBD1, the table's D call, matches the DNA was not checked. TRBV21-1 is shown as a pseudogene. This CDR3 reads CASSKYDGTGRINGDQPQHF. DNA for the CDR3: TGTGCCAGCAGCAAATATGATGGAACAGGGAGAATAAACGGCGATCAGCCCCAGCATTTT.